Listed below are T cell receptor beta chains from one sample, sequenced in a study of blood T cell repertoires in COVID-19. Generated by immunoSEQ multiplex PCR, the TCRdb table keeps only in-frame clones and is missing some. This table holds about 36,000 clones, around four fifths found once. Sequencing was performed on peripheral blood. The receptors derive from a man between 50 and 59 years old with active COVID-19. The CDR3 runs from the conserved cysteine through the conserved F or W. The D gene is left open where the match is weak. Clone size is not always given. Where it is, it says once, few, many or a class for expanded clones.

d_gene	v_gene	j_gene	abundance	CDR3nt	CDR3aa
TRBD1	TRBV15	TRBJ2-7	.	TGTGCCACCAGCGAGCAGGGACAGGGGGCGGACGAGCAGTACTTC	CATSEQGQGADEQYF
TRBD1	TRBV6-4	TRBJ1-1	.	TGTGCCAGCAGTTCAACCGGGACAGGGGGTTTTGGAGCTTTCTTT	CASSSTGTGGFGAFF
.	TRBV18	TRBJ1-2	.	TGTGCCAGCTCATCGACAGTGAACTATGGCTACACCTTC	CASSSTVNYGYTF
TRBD2	TRBV24-1	TRBJ2-3	.	TGTGCCACCAGTGAACCAGGACTAGCGGGGTCGTTTGGGGATACGCAGTATTTT	CATSEPGLAGSFGDTQYF
TRBD2	TRBV5-1	TRBJ2-1	.	TGCGCCAGCAGCTCGGGACTAGCGGGCCCCTACAATGAGCAGTTCTTC	CASSSGLAGPYNEQFF
TRBD1	TRBV18	TRBJ1-5	.	TGTGCCAGCTCACCCCGACAGGGGCAGGTAGGATCGATCTCGTCCCAGCATTTT	CASSPRQGQVGSISSQHF
.	TRBV11-2	TRBJ2-7	few	TGTGCCAGCAGCTTAGAGACACAGGCGTACTTC	CASSLETQAYF
.	TRBV5-5	TRBJ2-7	.	TGTGCCAGCAGCTCACGGACATTCCAGACGGGCGAGCAGTACTTC	CASSSRTFQTGEQYF
.	TRBV5-1	TRBJ1-1	.	TGCGCCAGCAGCTTCCTTGGGGCAGCCTCCAACACTGAAGCTTTCTTT	CASSFLGAASNTEAFF
.	TRBV10-3	TRBJ2-3	.	TGTGCCATCAGCAGGGGCCACACAGATACGCAGTATTTT	CAISRGHTDTQYF
.	TRBV7-7	TRBJ1-1	.	TGTGCCAGCAGCCGGCAGGAGAACACTGAAGCTTTCTTT	CASSRQENTEAFF
TRBD1	TRBV9	TRBJ1-3	.	TGTGCCAGCAGCCCTCACCGACAGGGCCATCTAAACACCATATATTTT	CASSPHRQGHLNTIYF
.	TRBV28	TRBJ1-1	once	TGTGCCAGTAATGATTTGGGGGGCACTGAAGCTTTCTTT	CASNDLGGTEAFF
.	TRBV3-1/TRBV3-2	TRBJ1-2	.	TGTGCCAGCAGCCAAGATCTCGGCGGATATGGCTACACCTTC	CASSQDLGGYGYTF
.	TRBV5-8	TRBJ1-4	.	TGTGCCAGCAGCGCAGGACAGAATGCCGGTGAAAAACTGTTTTTT	CASSAGQNAGEKLFF
.	TRBV10-2	TRBJ1-1	.	TGCGCCAGCAGTGAGTTCGCGGGAGACACTGAAGCTTTCTTT	CASSEFAGDTEAFF
TRBD2	TRBV4-3	TRBJ2-1	.	TGCGCCAGCAGCCAAGATAGAGCGGGGGGGGTGAATGAGCAGTTCTTC	CASSQDRAGGVNEQFF
.	TRBV6-2/TRBV6-3	TRBJ1-5	.	TGTGCCAGCAGTTACTTGATTCAGGGCAATCAGCCCCAGCATTTT	CASSYLIQGNQPQHF
.	TRBV5-4	TRBJ2-1	.	TGTGCCAGCAGCCCGACCTCGCGGGCGGGGCGGTACAATGAGCAGTTCTTC	CASSPTSRAGRYNEQFF
TRBD1	TRBV7-9	TRBJ1-4	once	TGTGCCAGCAGCGCCGGGACAGCAACTAATGAAAAACTGTTTTTT	CASSAGTATNEKLFF
TRBD1	TRBV23-1	TRBJ2-6	few	TGCGCCAGCAGGTCAACAGGGGCTGGGGCCAACGTCCTGACTTTC	CASRSTGAGANVLTF
TRBD1	TRBV9	TRBJ2-7	few	TGTGCCAGCAGCGTAGGACCGGACAGGGCTCGGCTGTACTTC	CASSVGPDRARLYF
.	TRBV18	TRBJ1-2	.	TGTGCCAGCTCACCCCTAAACGGGGGCTACACCTTC	CASSPLNGGYTF
TRBD2	TRBV11-2	TRBJ2-3	.	TGTGCCAGCAGCTTAGATGCGGCCGGGGCCGGGGGGGATACGCAGTATTTT	CASSLDAAGAGGDTQYF
TRBD1	TRBV5-8	TRBJ2-2	.	TGTGCCAGCAGCTCCCGGGACAGGGGGTTTCACACCGGGGAGCTGTTTTTT	CASSSRDRGFHTGELFF
TRBD1	TRBV7-9	TRBJ2-7	few	TGTGCCAGCAGCTTCGGACAGGGTCTGTACTTC	CASSFGQGLYF
TRBD2	TRBV29-1	TRBJ2-3	.	TGCAGCGTGGCGGGACTAGCGGACACTAGCACAGATACGCAGTATTTT	CSVAGLADTSTDTQYF
TRBD1	TRBV2	TRBJ1-2	.	TGTGCCACCTGGGACAGCTACTATGGCTACACCTTC	CATWDSYYGYTF
TRBD2	TRBV4-3	TRBJ2-3	.	TGCGCCAGCAGCCAAGGACGGACTAGCCGCGCTAGCACAGATACGCAGTATTTT	CASSQGRTSRASTDTQYF
.	TRBV27	TRBJ2-7	few	TGTGCCAGCAGGAGACAGGAGAGGTCCTACGAGCAGTACTTC	CASRRQERSYEQYF
TRBD1	TRBV6-5	TRBJ2-7	.	TGTGCCAGCAGTTACTCGACAGGGGGAGGTTACGAGCAGTACTTC	CASSYSTGGGYEQYF
TRBD2	TRBV3-1/TRBV3-2	TRBJ2-7	few	TGTGCCAGCAGCCAAGGGCTCGGGGGGTACTCCTACGAGCAGTACTTC	CASSQGLGGYSYEQYF
.	TRBV4-1	TRBJ1-1	.	TGCGCCAGCAGCCAAGATCAAGGACAGAGGGCTTTCTTT	CASSQDQGQRAFF
TRBD1	TRBV28	TRBJ2-7	once	TGTGCCAGCACCTCAGCCGGGACAGACTCCTACGAGCAGTACTTC	CASTSAGTDSYEQYF
TRBD1	TRBV5-1	TRBJ2-5	.	TGCGCCAGCACCATATCCGGGACAGGTGACGGAGAGACCCAGTACTTC	CASTISGTGDGETQYF
TRBD1	TRBV19	TRBJ2-5	.	TGTGCCAGTAGTAATGGACCGGGACAGGGCCAAGAGACCCAGTACTTC	CASSNGPGQGQETQYF
.	TRBV13	TRBJ2-7	.	TGTGCCAGCAGCCTGCGAGGGATCACCAGCTACGAGCAGTACTTC	CASSLRGITSYEQYF
.	TRBV6-5	TRBJ1-6	.	TGTGCCAGCAGTTACGGTGGGCCTTCACCCCTCCACTTT	CASSYGGPSPLHF
.	TRBV5-4	TRBJ2-1	.	TGTGCCAGCAGGATCGACACGAGCTCCTACAATGAGCAGTTCTTC	CASRIDTSSYNEQFF
TRBD1	TRBV9	TRBJ2-4	.	TGTGCCAGCAGCGTAGCTGAGACAGGGATGAGATATAACATTCAGTACTTC	CASSVAETGMRYNIQYF
TRBD2	TRBV19	TRBJ2-7	.	TGTGCCAGTAGTGTAACAGGGACTAGCTACGAGCAGTACTTC	CASSVTGTSYEQYF
TRBD1	TRBV11-2	TRBJ1-1	.	TGTGCCAGCAGCCACGGGACAGCAGTTGAAGCTTTCTTT	CASSHGTAVEAFF
TRBD1	TRBV4-1	TRBJ1-5	.	TGCGCCAGCAGCCAAGAGGTAGACAGGGGGGAGCCCCAGCATTTT	CASSQEVDRGEPQHF
.	TRBV11-2	TRBJ1-2	.	TGTGCCAGCAGCTTCCTCCCGAACGGGCAGGGAGGAGGCTACACCTTC	CASSFLPNGQGGGYTF
TRBD1	TRBV11-2	TRBJ1-2	once	TGTGCCAGCAGCTTAGATCTCGACAGGGCGAGGGCAGTCGGTGGCTACACCTTC	CASSLDLDRARAVGGYTF
.	TRBV18	TRBJ2-3	.	TGTGCCAGCTCACCCCGGACAGATGATACGCAGTATTTT	CASSPRTDDTQYF
TRBD1	TRBV7-6	TRBJ1-1	.	TGTGCCAGCAGCTTAGCAGGGGGCGAGGGTGAAGCTTTCTTT	CASSLAGGEGEAFF
.	TRBV12-3/TRBV12-4	TRBJ1-3	.	TGTGCCAGCAGTTTCCCTCCGGGAAACACCATATATTTT	CASSFPPGNTIYF
.	TRBV7-2	TRBJ1-4	.	TGTGCCAGCAGCTTTCAGGGTGGTGGTGAAAAACTGTTTTTT	CASSFQGGGEKLFF
TRBD1	TRBV2	TRBJ2-5	.	TGTGCCAGCAGTGATTTACAGGGGGCGGAGACCCAGTACTTC	CASSDLQGAETQYF
.	TRBV28	TRBJ2-2	.	TGTGCCAGCAGTGGGGGGGCGGGACTAATCTCCGGGGAGCTGTTTTTT	CASSGGAGLISGELFF